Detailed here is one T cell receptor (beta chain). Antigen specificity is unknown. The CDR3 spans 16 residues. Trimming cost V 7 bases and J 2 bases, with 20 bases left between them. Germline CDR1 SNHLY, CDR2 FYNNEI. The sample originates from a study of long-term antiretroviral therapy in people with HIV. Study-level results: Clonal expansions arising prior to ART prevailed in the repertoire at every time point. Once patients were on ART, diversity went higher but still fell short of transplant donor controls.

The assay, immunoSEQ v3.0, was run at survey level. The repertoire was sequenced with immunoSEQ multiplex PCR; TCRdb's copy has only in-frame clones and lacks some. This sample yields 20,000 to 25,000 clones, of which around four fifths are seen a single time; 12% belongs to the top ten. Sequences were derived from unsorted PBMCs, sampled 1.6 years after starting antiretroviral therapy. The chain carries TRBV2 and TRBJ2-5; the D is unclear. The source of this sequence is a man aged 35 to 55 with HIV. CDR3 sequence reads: CASNVSPNRRQETQYF. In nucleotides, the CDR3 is TGTGCCAGCAACGTTAGTCCTAACCGAAGACAAGAGACCCAGTACTTC.